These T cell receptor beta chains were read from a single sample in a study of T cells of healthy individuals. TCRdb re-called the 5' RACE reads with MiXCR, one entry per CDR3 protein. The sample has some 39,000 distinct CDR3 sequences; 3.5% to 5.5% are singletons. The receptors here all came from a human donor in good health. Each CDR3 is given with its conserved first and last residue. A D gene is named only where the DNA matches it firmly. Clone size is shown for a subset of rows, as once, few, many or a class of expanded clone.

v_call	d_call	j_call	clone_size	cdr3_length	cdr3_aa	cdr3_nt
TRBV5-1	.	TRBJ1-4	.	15	CASSSGAWAWEKLFF	TGCGCCAGCAGCTCGGGGGCGTGGGCTTGGGAAAAACTGTTTTTT
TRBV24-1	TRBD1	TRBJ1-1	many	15	CATSDHRTGNTEAFF	TGTGCCACCAGTGACCACCGGACAGGCAACACTGAAGCTTTCTTT
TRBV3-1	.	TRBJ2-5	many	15	CASSHGSLYQETQYF	TGTGCCAGCAGCCATGGTTCATTGTACCAAGAGACCCAGTACTTC
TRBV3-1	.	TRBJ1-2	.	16	CASSQDFARKVVGYTF	TGTGCCAGCAGCCAAGATTTCGCCCGCAAGGTTGTTGGCTACACCTTC
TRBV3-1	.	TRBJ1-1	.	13	CASSQTGDTEAFF	TGTGCCAGCAGCCAAACAGGAGACACTGAAGCTTTCTTT
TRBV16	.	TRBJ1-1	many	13	CASSRSVNTEAFF	TGTGCCAGCAGCCGATCAGTGAACACTGAAGCTTTCTTT
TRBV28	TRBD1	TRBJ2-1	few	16	CASSTDRGMIYNEQFF	TGTGCCAGCAGTACGGACAGGGGAATGATATACAATGAGCAGTTCTTC
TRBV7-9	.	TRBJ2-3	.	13	CASSHVRTDTQYF	TGTGCCAGCAGCCACGTCCGCACAGATACGCAGTATTTT
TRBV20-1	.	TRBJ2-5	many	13	CSASKQPQETQYF	TGCAGTGCTAGCAAACAGCCCCAAGAGACCCAGTACTTC
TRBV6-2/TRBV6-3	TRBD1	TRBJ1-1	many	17	CASKGGAGGSMNTEAFF	TGTGCCAGCAAAGGGGGCGCAGGGGGGTCCATGAACACTGAAGCTTTCTTT
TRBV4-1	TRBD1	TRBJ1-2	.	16	CASSQPMRDRGRGYTF	TGCGCCAGCAGCCAACCCATGAGGGACAGGGGACGCGGCTACACCTTC
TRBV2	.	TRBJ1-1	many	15	CASSGGDGSSTEAFF	TGTGCCAGCAGCGGGGGCGATGGGTCGAGCACTGAAGCTTTCTTT
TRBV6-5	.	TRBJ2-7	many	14	CASSYSLAAYEQYF	TGTGCCAGCAGTTACTCCCTGGCGGCCTACGAGCAGTACTTC
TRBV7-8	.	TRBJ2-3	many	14	CASSFESFGNTQYF	TGTGCCAGCAGCTTCGAGAGTTTCGGTAATACGCAGTATTTT
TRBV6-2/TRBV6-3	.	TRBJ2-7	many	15	CASSYDLRGAYEQYF	TGTGCCAGCAGTTACGATTTAAGGGGGGCCTACGAGCAGTACTTC
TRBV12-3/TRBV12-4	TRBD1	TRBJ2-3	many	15	CASSLRDRVRDTQYF	TGTGCCAGCAGTCTCCGGGACAGGGTTAGAGATACGCAGTATTTT
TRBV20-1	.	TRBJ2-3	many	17	CSARDWGSSEGADTQYF	TGCAGTGCTAGAGATTGGGGTTCTAGCGAGGGGGCAGATACGCAGTATTTT
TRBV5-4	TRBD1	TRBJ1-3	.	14	CASSPGQGLNTIYF	TGTGCCAGCAGCCCGGGACAGGGGCTAAACACCATATATTTT
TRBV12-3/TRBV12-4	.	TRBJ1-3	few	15	CASSSAGGFGNTIYF	TGTGCCAGCAGTTCCGCGGGGGGATTTGGAAACACCATATATTTT
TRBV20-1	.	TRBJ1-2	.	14	CSARDQRYSYGYTF	TGCAGTGCTAGAGATCAGCGGTATAGCTATGGCTACACCTTC
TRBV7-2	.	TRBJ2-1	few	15	CASSLYSGPYNEQFF	TGTGCCAGCAGCTTATACAGCGGCCCCTACAATGAGCAGTTCTTC
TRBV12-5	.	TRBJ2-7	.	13	CASGYGETYEQYF	TGTGCTAGTGGTTACGGGGAGACCTACGAGCAGTACTTC
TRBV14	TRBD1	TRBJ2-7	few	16	CASSQDWGQHFYEQYF	TGTGCCAGCAGCCAAGACTGGGGACAGCATTTCTACGAGCAGTACTTC
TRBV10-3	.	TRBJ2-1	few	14	CAIRRPGPHNEQFF	TGTGCCATCAGAAGACCGGGACCTCACAATGAGCAGTTCTTC
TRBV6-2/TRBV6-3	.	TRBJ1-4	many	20	CASSYSISILPSATNEKLFF	TGTGCCAGCAGTTACTCGATATCGATCCTTCCGAGCGCAACTAATGAAAAACTGTTTTTT
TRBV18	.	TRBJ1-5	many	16	CASSTTRGKSNQPQHF	TGTGCCAGCTCCACGACGCGGGGTAAGAGCAATCAGCCCCAGCATTTT
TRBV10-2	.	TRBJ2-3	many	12	CASSEVFAQAYF	TGCGCCAGCAGTGAGGTATTCGCTCAGGCGTATTTT
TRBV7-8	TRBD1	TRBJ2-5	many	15	CASTIFRDRGETQYF	TGTGCCAGCACCATATTCCGGGACAGGGGTGAGACCCAGTACTTC
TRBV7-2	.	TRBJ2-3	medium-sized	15	CASSLVGDWTDTQYF	TGTGCCAGCAGCTTAGTGGGGGATTGGACAGATACGCAGTATTTT
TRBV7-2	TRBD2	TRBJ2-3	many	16	CASSSQPLAATDTQYF	TGTGCCAGCAGCTCCCAGCCTCTAGCGGCCACAGATACGCAGTATTTT
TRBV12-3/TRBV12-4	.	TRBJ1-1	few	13	CASSQGGFTEAFF	TGTGCCAGCAGCCAGGGCGGGTTTACTGAAGCTTTCTTT
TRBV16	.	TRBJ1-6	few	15	CASSQPGNPISPLHF	TGTGCCAGCAGCCAACCCGGTAATCCAATTTCACCCCTCCACTTT
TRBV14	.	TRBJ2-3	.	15	CASSQDTASTETQYF	TGTGCCAGCAGCCAAGACACCGCTAGCACAGAAACGCAGTATTTT
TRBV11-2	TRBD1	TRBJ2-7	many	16	CASSLLRDRGPYEQYF	TGTGCCAGCAGTTTATTACGGGACAGGGGGCCCTACGAGCAGTACTTC
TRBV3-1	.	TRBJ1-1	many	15	CASSQGSGRPTEAFF	TGTGCCAGCAGCCAAGGTTCAGGTCGCCCCACTGAAGCTTTCTTT
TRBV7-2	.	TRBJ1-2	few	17	CASSLKGSGLLSYGYTF	TGTGCCAGCAGCTTAAAGGGGTCGGGGTTATTATCCTATGGCTACACCTTC
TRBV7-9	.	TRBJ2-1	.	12	CASSSYYNEQFF	TGTGCCAGCAGCTCCTACTACAATGAGCAGTTCTTC
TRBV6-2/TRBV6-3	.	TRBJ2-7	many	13	CASSYSGTYEQYF	TGTGCCAGCAGTTACTCGGGCACCTACGAGCAGTACTTC
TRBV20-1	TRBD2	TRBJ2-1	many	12	CSASAGGGEQFF	TGCAGTGCTTCGGCGGGGGGGGGTGAGCAGTTCTTC
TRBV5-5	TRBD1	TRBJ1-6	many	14	CASSSGDSSSPLHF	TGTGCCAGCAGCTCGGGGGACAGCAGCTCACCCCTCCACTTT
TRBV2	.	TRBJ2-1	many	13	CASQKGAYNEQFF	TGTGCCAGCCAGAAGGGAGCCTACAATGAGCAGTTCTTC
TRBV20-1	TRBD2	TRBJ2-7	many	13	CSARLAEPSEQYF	TGCAGTGCCAGACTAGCGGAACCCTCCGAGCAGTACTTC
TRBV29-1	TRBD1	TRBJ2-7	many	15	CSVANPGQGAQEQYF	TGCAGCGTCGCAAACCCGGGACAGGGGGCCCAAGAGCAGTACTTC
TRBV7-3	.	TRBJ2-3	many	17	CASSLGAGVPYTDTQYF	TGTGCCAGCAGCTTAGGGGCAGGGGTCCCCTACACAGATACGCAGTATTTT